These T cell receptor beta chains were read from a single sample in a study of early T cells in non-severe SARS-CoV-2 infection. Via MiXCR, TCRdb re-called the 5' RACE reads, giving one row per CDR3 protein. The profile shows roughly 26,000 distinct CDR3 sequences, roughly 4.1% of them singletons. The specimen sequenced was whole blood. The source of these receptors is an adult who was a healthcare worker with PCR-confirmed SARS-CoV-2 infection or an uninfected control (not recorded which). CDR3s include the opening cysteine and the closing phenylalanine or tryptophan. A D gene is named only where the DNA matches it firmly. Not all rows give a size; the values are once, few, many and, for expanded clones, a class.

TRBV5-6,TRBJ2-1,.,.,CASSTYNEQFF,TGTGCCAGCAGCACCTACAATGAGCAGTTCTTC
TRBV12-3/TRBV12-4,TRBJ1-2,TRBD1,many,CASSQTGTGSRGYTF,TGTGCCAGCAGTCAAACCGGGACAGGGTCTCGGGGCTACACCTTC
TRBV5-4,TRBJ2-3,TRBD1,many,CASSLQGVPDTQYF,TGTGCCAGCAGCTTACAGGGGGTGCCAGATACGCAGTATTTT
TRBV7-8,TRBJ1-2,.,many,CASSLGQQEVFGYTF,TGTGCCAGCAGCTTAGGACAGCAGGAGGTTTTTGGCTACACCTTC
TRBV4-1,TRBJ1-2,.,medium-sized,CASSPPGSNYGYTF,TGCGCCAGCAGCCCCCCAGGGTCTAACTATGGCTACACCTTC
TRBV10-3,TRBJ1-1,TRBD1,many,CAISPGQSHKTEAFF,TGTGCCATCAGTCCGGGACAGAGCCATAAAACTGAAGCTTTCTTT
TRBV29-1,TRBJ2-5,.,many,CSVRVGETQYF,TGCAGCGTCAGGGTTGGTGAGACCCAGTACTTC
TRBV7-2,TRBJ2-1,.,.,CASSLAWRDHQEQFF,TGTGCCAGCAGCTTAGCATGGCGGGATCACCAAGAGCAGTTCTTC
TRBV20-1,TRBJ2-3,.,.,CSAAHSDTDTQYF,TGCAGTGCGGCCCATAGCGACACAGATACGCAGTATTTT
TRBV24-1,TRBJ1-5,.,.,CATNRGNQPQHF,TGTGCCACCAATCGGGGGAATCAGCCCCAGCATTTT
TRBV10-3,TRBJ2-2,.,many,CAISRQGNTGELFF,TGTGCCATCAGCAGGCAGGGGAACACCGGGGAGCTGTTTTTT
TRBV5-1,TRBJ2-3,.,medium-sized,CASSLSGTSTDTQYF,TGCGCCAGCAGCCTTAGCGGAACTAGCACAGATACGCAGTATTTT
TRBV5-1,TRBJ2-7,.,many,CASRRQQAEQYF,TGCGCCAGCAGACGTCAGCAGGCCGAGCAGTACTTC
TRBV19,TRBJ1-5,.,many,CASRDRPAPRPQHF,TGTGCCAGTAGGGACCGACCCGCCCCGCGGCCCCAGCATTTT
TRBV12-3/TRBV12-4,TRBJ1-2,.,many,CASSLRVDGYTF,TGTGCCAGCAGTTTAAGGGTCGATGGCTACACCTTC
TRBV18,TRBJ1-4,.,many,CASSPLEGSEKLFF,TGTGCCAGCTCACCACTCGAAGGGAGCGAAAAACTGTTTTTT